The entry below describes one TCR beta chain. No antigen is known for it. Every TCR cDNA molecule bore a unique molecular identifier. Via MiXCR, TCRdb re-called the 5' RACE reads, giving one row per CDR3 protein. The sample records more than 45,000 distinct CDR3 sequences, roughly 5% being singletons. Time point specified: sample taken at primary tumor resection. This CDR3 contains 13 residues. V was pared by 6 bases and J by 1 base, with 5 bases of the junction left unmatched. Germline CDR1 is SQVTM and CDR2 is ANQGSEA. This specimen belongs to a study of spatial heterogeneity in lung cancer. Whole-study results and caveats: Ubiquitous, expanded tumor-derived TCRs were more frequently observed in blood at resection than at follow-up.

This TCR was recovered from a male donor with early-stage non-small cell lung cancer. J is TRBJ1-1 and V is TRBV29-1, with 7 bases matching TRBD1. The source material was PBMCs, sampled at surgery. The CDR3 bases are TGCAGCGTGTCGGACAGGCAGAACACTGAAGCTTTCTTT. Its protein is CSVSDRQNTEAFF.